This TCR beta chain was found in a study of T cell responses to AZD1222 COVID-19 vaccine. Germline V lookup: CDR1 MNHEY, CDR2 SVGEGT. Deletions cut 0 bases from V and 2 bases from J, with 15 bases between. The CDR3 contains 17 residues. Assay: immunoSEQ multiplex PCR; the TCRdb copy retains only in-frame clones and omits some. The sample holds approximately 150,000 clones, 87% seen once. The source of this sequence is an adult who received the AZD1222 COVID-19 vaccine. The rearrangement uses TRBV6-2 or TRBV6-3 and TRBJ2-3; D perhaps matches TRBD2 (5 bases). Material: peripheral blood, obtained 28 days after the second AZD1222 dose. The CDR3 loop is CASSYSTTLFHTDTQYF. CDR3 sequence (DNA): TGTGCCAGCAGTTACTCGACTACCCTTTTCCACACAGATACGCAGTATTTT.